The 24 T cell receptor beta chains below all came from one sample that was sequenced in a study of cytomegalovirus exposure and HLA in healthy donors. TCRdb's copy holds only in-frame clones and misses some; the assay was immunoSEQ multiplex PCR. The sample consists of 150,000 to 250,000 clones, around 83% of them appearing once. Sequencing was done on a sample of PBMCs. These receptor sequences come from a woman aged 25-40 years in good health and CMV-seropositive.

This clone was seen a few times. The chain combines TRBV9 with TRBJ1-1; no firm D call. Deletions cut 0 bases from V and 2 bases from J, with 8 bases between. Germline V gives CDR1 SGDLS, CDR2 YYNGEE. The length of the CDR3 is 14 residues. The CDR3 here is CASSVVPENTEAFF. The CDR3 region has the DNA TGTGCCAGCAGCGTAGTCCCAGAAAACACTGAAGCTTTCTTT. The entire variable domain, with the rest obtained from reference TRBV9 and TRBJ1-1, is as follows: DSGVTQTPKHLITATGQRVTLRCSPRSGDLSVYWYQQSLDQGLQFLIQYYNGEERAKGNILERFSAQQFPDLHSELNLSSLELGDSALYFCASSVVPENTEAFFGQGTRLTVV.

The CDR3 region is CATSRDLGQARETQYF. The CDR3 region has the DNA TGTGCCACCAGCAGAGATTTGGGACAGGCGAGGGAGACCCAGTACTTC. The V gene is TRBV15, the J gene TRBJ2-5; TRBD1 matches 8 bases. Per germline, CDR1 LNHNV and CDR2 YYDKDF (reference sequence). J gave up 5 bases and V 0 bases, and 8 bases lay outside the gene matches. The CDR3 covers 16 residues.

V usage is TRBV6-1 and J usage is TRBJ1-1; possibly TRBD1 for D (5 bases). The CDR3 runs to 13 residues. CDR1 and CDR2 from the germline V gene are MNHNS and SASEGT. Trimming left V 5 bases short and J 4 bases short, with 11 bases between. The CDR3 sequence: CASSTRGGTEAFF. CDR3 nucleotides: TGTGCCAGCAGTACCCGCGGGGGCACTGAAGCTTTCTTT.

The CDR3, as DNA: TGCGCCAGCAGCCCGCTCCCTAGCGGGAGTCCCCTCGAGCAGTACTTC. Amino acids: CASSPLPSGSPLEQYF. The J gene is TRBJ2-7, the V gene TRBV5-1; 10 bases match TRBD2. Germline CDR1 reads SGHRS; CDR2 reads YFSETQ. This CDR3 comprises 16 residues. The V and J ends lost 4 bases and 6 bases, in that order; junction bases with no gene match: 13.

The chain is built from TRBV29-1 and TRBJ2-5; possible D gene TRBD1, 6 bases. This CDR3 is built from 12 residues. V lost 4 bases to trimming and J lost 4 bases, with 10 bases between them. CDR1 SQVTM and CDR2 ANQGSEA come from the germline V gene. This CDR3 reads CSVVPTGETQYF. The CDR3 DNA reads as TGCAGCGTTGTCCCGACAGGAGAGACCCAGTACTTC.

The CDR3 reads CAWSAADISLYF. The CDR3, as DNA: TGTGCCTGGAGTGCCGCGGACATTAGTTTGTACTTC. V and J are TRBV30 and TRBJ2-4, with D tentatively TRBD1 (5 bases). Germline V gene sequence: CDR1 GTSNPN, CDR2 SVGIG (reference sequence). The V end was cut by 1 base, the J end by 15 bases, with 16 bases between. The CDR3 loop spans 12 amino acids.

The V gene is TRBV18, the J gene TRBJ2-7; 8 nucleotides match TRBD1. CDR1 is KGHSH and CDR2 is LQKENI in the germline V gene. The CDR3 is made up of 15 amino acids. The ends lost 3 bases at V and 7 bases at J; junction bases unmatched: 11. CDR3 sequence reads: CASSPSGGLGGEQYF. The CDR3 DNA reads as TGTGCCAGCTCACCGTCAGGGGGCTTGGGAGGAGAGCAGTACTTC.

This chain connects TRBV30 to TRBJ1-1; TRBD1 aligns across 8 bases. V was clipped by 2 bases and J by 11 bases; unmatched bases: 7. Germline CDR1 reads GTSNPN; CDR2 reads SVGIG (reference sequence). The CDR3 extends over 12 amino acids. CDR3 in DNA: TGTGCCTGGAGTCCACCGGGACAGGTCGCTTTCTTT. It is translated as CAWSPPGQVAFF.

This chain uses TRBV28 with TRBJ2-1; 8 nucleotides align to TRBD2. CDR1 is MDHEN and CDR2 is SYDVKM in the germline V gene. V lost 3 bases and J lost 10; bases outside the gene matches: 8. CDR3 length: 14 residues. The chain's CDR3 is CASSFAGGGREQFF. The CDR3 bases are TGTGCCAGCAGTTTCGCGGGAGGCGGGAGAGAGCAGTTCTTC.

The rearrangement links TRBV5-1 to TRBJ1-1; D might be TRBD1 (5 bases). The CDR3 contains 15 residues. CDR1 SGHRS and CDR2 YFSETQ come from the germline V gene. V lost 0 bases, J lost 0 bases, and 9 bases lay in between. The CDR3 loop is CASSLEGWVNTEAFF. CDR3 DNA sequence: TGCGCCAGCAGCTTGGAGGGGTGGGTGAACACTGAAGCTTTCTTT.

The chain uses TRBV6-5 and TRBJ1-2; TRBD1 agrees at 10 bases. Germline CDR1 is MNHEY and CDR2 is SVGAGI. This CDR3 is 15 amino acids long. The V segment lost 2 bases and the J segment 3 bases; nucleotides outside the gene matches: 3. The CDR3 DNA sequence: TGTGCCAGCAGTTACCGGACAGGGGGTGACTATGGCTACACCTTC. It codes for CASSYRTGGDYGYTF.

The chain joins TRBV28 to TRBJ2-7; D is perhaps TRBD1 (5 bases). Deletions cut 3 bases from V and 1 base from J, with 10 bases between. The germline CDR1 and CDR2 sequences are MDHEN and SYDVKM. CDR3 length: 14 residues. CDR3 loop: CASSLVTDSYEQYF. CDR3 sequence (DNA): TGTGCCAGCAGTTTGGTGACAGATTCCTACGAGCAGTACTTC.

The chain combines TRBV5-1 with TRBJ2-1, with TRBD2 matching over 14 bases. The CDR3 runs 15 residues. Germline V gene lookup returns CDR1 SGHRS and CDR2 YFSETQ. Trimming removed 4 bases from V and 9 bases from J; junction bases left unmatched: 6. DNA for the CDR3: TGCGCCAGCAGCCCGGGACTAGCGGGAGCTGGTGAGCAGTTCTTC. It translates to CASSPGLAGAGEQFF.

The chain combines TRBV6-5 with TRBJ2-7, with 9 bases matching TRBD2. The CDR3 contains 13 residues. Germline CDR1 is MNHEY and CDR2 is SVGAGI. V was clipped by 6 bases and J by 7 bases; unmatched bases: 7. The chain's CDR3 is CASRPGLAGEQYF. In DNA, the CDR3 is TGTGCCAGCAGACCGGGACTAGCTGGTGAGCAGTACTTC.

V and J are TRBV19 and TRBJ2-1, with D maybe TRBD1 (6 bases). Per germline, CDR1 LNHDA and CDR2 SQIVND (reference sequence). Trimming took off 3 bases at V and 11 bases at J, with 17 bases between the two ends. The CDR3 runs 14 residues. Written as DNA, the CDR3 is TGTGCCAGTAGTATGACAGGACGGGAAGGCCAGCAGTTCTTC. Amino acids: CASSMTGREGQQFF.

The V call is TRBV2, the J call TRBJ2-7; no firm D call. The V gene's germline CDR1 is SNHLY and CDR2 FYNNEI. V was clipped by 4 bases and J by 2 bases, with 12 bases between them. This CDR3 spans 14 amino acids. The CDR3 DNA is TGTGCCAGCAGTGTAGACAAGCAACCCTACGAGCAGTACTTC. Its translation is CASSVDKQPYEQYF.

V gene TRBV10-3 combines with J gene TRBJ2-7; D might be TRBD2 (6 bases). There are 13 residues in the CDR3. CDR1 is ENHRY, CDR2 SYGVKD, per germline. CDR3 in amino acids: CASSRAGSDEQYF. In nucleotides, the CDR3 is TGTGCATCATCACGGGCCGGGAGCGACGAGCAGTACTTC.

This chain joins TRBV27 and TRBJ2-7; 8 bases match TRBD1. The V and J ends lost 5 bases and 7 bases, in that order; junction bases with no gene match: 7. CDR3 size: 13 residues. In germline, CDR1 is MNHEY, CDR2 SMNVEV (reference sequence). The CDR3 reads CASSPPGQAEQYF. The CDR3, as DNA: TGTGCCAGCAGTCCACCGGGACAGGCGGAGCAGTACTTC.

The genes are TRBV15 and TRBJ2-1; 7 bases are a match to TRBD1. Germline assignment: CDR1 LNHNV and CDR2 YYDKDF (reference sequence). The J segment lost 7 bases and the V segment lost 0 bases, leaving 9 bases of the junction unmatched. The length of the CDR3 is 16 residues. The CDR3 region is CATSRERDSFTNEQFF. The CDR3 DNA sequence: TGTGCCACCAGCAGAGAGAGGGACAGCTTTACGAATGAGCAGTTCTTC.

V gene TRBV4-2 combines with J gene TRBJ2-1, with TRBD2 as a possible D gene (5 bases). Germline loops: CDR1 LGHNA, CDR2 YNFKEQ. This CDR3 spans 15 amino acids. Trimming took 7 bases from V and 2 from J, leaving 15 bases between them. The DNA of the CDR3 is TGTGCCAGCACCGATACTAGTAGCCCCTACAATGAGCAGTTCTTC. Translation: CASTDTSSPYNEQFF.

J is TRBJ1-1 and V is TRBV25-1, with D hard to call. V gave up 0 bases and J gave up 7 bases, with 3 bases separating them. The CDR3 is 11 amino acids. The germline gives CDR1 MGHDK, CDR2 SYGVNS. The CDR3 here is CASSEYGEAFF. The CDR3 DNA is TGTGCCAGCAGTGAATACGGTGAAGCTTTCTTT.

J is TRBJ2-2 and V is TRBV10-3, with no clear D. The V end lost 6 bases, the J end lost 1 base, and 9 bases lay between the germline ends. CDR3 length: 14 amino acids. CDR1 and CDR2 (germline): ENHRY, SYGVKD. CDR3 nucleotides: TGTGCCATCAGGTTCACAGAGAACACCGGGGAGCTGTTTTTT. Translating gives CAIRFTENTGELFF.

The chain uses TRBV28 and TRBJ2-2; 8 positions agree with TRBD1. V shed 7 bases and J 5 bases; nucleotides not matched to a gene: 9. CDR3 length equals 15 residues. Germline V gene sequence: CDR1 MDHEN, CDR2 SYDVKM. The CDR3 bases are TGTGCCAGCAAGGGCAGGGGGCGAAGGACCGGGGAGCTGTTTTTT. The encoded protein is CASKGRGRRTGELFF. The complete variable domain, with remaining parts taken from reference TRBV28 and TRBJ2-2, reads DVKVTQSSRYLVKRTGEKVFLECVQDMDHENMFWYRQDPGLGLRLIYFSYDVKMKEKGDIPEGYSVSREKKERFSLILESASTNQTSMYLCASKGRGRRTGELFFGEGSRLTVL.

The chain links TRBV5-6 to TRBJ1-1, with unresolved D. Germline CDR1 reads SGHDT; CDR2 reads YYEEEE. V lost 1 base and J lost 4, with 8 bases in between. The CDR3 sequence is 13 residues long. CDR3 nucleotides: TGTGCCAGCAGCTTGCCGCGTACCACTGAAGCTTTCTTT. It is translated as CASSLPRTTEAFF.